This TCR beta chain emerged from a study of blood T cells in healthy people across ages. Findings and limits, study-wide: A strong correlation between TCR beta diversity and naive T cell percentage was seen.

CDR1 is MNHEY and CDR2 is SVGEGT in the germline V gene. V was clipped by 7 bases and J by 11 bases; unmatched bases: 11. CDR3 length: 14 amino acids. It was with a sample-barcoded 5' primer and a J-beta primer mix that a second PCR of roughly 6 to 12 cycles was run. Every cDNA molecule bore a tag from a template-switch adaptor containing 12 random nucleotides. TCRdb reprocessed the 5' RACE reads with MiXCR, giving one entry per CDR3 protein. This sample yields 1.5 million to 2 million distinct CDR3 sequences, of which about 32% are seen a single time; roughly 10% belongs to the top ten. Concerning this clonotype: Its specificity is unknown.

Sample donors were healthy Caucasian individuals that came from Russia, aged roughly 6 to 90. This chain joins TRBV6-2 or TRBV6-3 and TRBJ2-5, with TRBD1 matching 12 bases. The specimen sequenced was blood. This receptor was identified in a woman in her 30s in good health. CDR3 DNA sequence: TGTGCCAGCATCCCCGGGACAGGGGGCTTGAATCAGTACTTC. Its protein product is CASIPGTGGLNQYF.